This TCR beta chain was recovered during a study of T cell changes during pregnancy in multiple sclerosis (dated by TCRdb to between 2019 and 2020). Looking at the study overall: Changes in the T cell repertoire over the course of pregnancy were examined in this study in women with multiple sclerosis.

Libraries were prepared through the immunoSEQ multiplex PCR assay. What TCRdb holds here is the immuneACCESS table cut down to in-frame rearrangements. Part of the clones is not present; checked against another copy, under half of the missing clones reflect an unresolved V gene, and the others are unexplained. This sample lists around 57,000 clones; 92% were detected once. The ten most abundant clones make up 0.16% of the sample. According to the germline V gene, CDR1 reads SGHVS and CDR2 reads FQNEAQ. From cysteine to phenylalanine, the CDR3 is 15 amino acids long. The DNA shown is the 45-base CDR3, in frame from base 1. V is pared back by 7 bases and J by 4 bases, with 16 bases lying between the germline termini. Notes on this clone: The target of this receptor is not known. No base-level quality is on record; no much larger clone is a single base apart.

The receptor was isolated from a female donor in good health, enrolled as a control in a pregnancy study. The V and J genes are TRBV7-8 and TRBJ2-2; the best D guess is TRBD2, with 5 bases matching. This sample comprised CD4+ T cells from peripheral blood mononuclear cells, obtained after pregnancy. The DNA sequence is as follows: TGTGCCAGCACCCTCCAAGCAGAGGGCACCGGGGAGCTGTTTTTT. This translates into CASTLQAEGTGELFF. When the CDR3 is completed using the reference TRBV7-8 and TRBJ2-2 genes on either side, the full variable domain is GAGVSQSPRYKVAKRGQDVALRCDPISGHVSLFWYQQALGQGPEFLTYFQNEAQLDKSGLPSDRFFAERPEGSVSTLKIQRTQQEDSAVYLCASTLQAEGTGELFFGEGSRLTVL.